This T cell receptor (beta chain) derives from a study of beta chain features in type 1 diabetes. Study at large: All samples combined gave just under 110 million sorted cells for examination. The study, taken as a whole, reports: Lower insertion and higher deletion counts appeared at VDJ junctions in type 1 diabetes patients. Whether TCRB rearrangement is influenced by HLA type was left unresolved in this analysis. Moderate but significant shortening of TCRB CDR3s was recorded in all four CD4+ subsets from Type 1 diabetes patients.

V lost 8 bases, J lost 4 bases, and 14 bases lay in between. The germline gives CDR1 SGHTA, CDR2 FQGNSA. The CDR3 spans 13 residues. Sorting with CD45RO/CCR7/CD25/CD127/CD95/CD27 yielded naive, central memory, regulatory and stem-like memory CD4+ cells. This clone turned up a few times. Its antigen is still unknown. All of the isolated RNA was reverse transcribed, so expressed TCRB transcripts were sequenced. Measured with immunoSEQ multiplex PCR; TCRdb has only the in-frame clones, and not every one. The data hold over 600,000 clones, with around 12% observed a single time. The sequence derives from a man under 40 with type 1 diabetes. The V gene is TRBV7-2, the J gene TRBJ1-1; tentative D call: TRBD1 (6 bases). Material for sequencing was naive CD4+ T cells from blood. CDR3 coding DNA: TGTGCCAGCTCGGGGGCAGGCGGCACTGAAGCTTTCTTT. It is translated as CASSGAGGTEAFF.